The rows below give T cell receptor beta chains drawn from one sample of a study of identical twins. One entry per CDR3 protein results from TCRdb running MiXCR on the 5' RACE reads. Of approximately 620,000 distinct CDR3 sequences in the sample, less than 10% are singletons; the top ten hold 0.98%. In addition, the sample was reused for a study of yellow fever vaccine responses in identical twins.

The material sequenced was PBMCs. These receptor sequences come from a woman under 30 in good health. Both conserved end residues are part of each CDR3. D genes are given only for firm matches. A row's size may be missing; if present it is once, few, many or a size class.

14 TRBJ2-7 . TRBD1 TRBV2 CASTRGGDAYEQYF TGTGCCAGCACTCGAGGGGGCGATGCCTACGAGCAGTACTTC
15 TRBJ2-5 . . TRBV11-3 CASSLGGLPQETQYF TGTGCCAGCAGCTTAGGGGGCCTTCCGCAAGAGACCCAGTACTTC
13 TRBJ2-5 many . TRBV12-3/TRBV12-4 CATGGQLQETQYF TGTGCCACCGGGGGACAACTACAAGAGACCCAGTACTTC
14 TRBJ2-7 many . TRBV7-2 CASSLVADAGEQYF TGTGCCAGCAGCTTAGTTGCGGACGCGGGCGAGCAGTACTTC
14 TRBJ1-1 few TRBD1 TRBV5-1 CASSSPGQGTEAFF TGCGCCAGCAGCTCACCGGGACAGGGGACTGAAGCTTTCTTT
15 TRBJ2-4 . TRBD1 TRBV4-1 CASSLSRQGGYIQYF TGCGCCAGCAGCCTCTCTCGACAGGGTGGTTACATTCAGTACTTC
15 TRBJ2-1 many TRBD2 TRBV24-1 CATSDVAGPYNEQFF TGTGCCACCAGTGACGTAGCGGGACCTTACAATGAGCAGTTCTTC
13 TRBJ1-1 few . TRBV7-2 CASSLVSWTEAFF TGTGCCAGCAGCTTAGTTTCGTGGACTGAAGCTTTCTTT
16 TRBJ2-5 . . TRBV5-6 CASRSLFGSALETQYF TGTGCCAGCAGATCTCTCTTTGGTAGCGCCTTAGAGACCCAGTACTTC
13 TRBJ2-7 many . TRBV4-3 CASSQDRHYEQYF TGCGCCAGCAGCCAAGATCGTCACTACGAGCAGTACTTC
16 TRBJ1-3 few . TRBV12-3/TRBV12-4 CASSPEGGGTGNTIYF TGTGCCAGCAGTCCGGAAGGGGGGGGAACTGGAAACACCATATATTTT
16 TRBJ2-3 . TRBD2 TRBV4-1 CASSQDGAGGRNTQYF TGCGCCAGCAGCCAAGATGGGGCGGGGGGCCGGAATACGCAGTATTTT
15 TRBJ2-5 many TRBD2 TRBV5-1 CASSLLTSGQETQYF TGCGCCAGCAGCTTGTTGACTAGCGGCCAAGAGACCCAGTACTTC
14 TRBJ2-7 . . TRBV5-1 CASAQSGRAYEQYF TGCGCCAGCGCACAGTCGGGTAGAGCCTACGAGCAGTACTTC
13 TRBJ2-1 many . TRBV6-2/TRBV6-3 CASFSGAYNEQFF TGTGCCAGCTTCTCGGGAGCGTACAATGAGCAGTTCTTC
13 TRBJ2-7 . . TRBV2 CASRIAGIYEQYF TGTGCCAGCAGAATAGCCGGTATCTACGAGCAGTACTTC
14 TRBJ2-7 many TRBD1 TRBV7-2 CASSFGDRVVEQYF TGTGCCAGCAGCTTCGGGGACAGGGTGGTCGAGCAGTACTTC
14 TRBJ2-5 . TRBD1 TRBV6-1 CASSRKGAPETQYF TGTGCCAGCAGCAGAAAGGGGGCCCCAGAGACCCAGTACTTC
13 TRBJ2-3 many . TRBV20-1 CSALMTGTDTQYF TGCAGTGCTTTGATGACAGGCACAGATACGCAGTATTTT
13 TRBJ1-1 few . TRBV15 CATSSKGALEAFF TGTGCCACCAGCAGTAAAGGGGCTTTGGAAGCTTTCTTT
12 TRBJ2-7 many . TRBV5-1 CASRDGVYEQYF TGCGCCAGCCGGGACGGGGTCTACGAGCAGTACTTC
14 TRBJ1-2 . . TRBV12-3/TRBV12-4 CASVPQGKHYGYTF TGTGCCAGCGTTCCCCAGGGAAAGCACTATGGCTACACCTTC
16 TRBJ1-5 few . TRBV6-1 CASSEVGAFSNQPQHF TGTGCCAGCAGTGAAGTTGGGGCATTTTCTAATCAGCCCCAGCATTTT
15 TRBJ2-1 many . TRBV15 CATSGYLSSYNEQFF TGTGCCACCAGCGGCTATCTGAGCTCCTACAATGAGCAGTTCTTC
14 TRBJ2-1 many . TRBV28 CASSFLGGNNEQFF TGTGCCAGCAGTTTTCTAGGGGGTAACAATGAGCAGTTCTTC
16 TRBJ2-2 many TRBD1 TRBV7-9 CASSLAGTAVTGELFF TGTGCCAGCAGCTTAGCGGGGACAGCCGTCACCGGGGAGCTGTTTTTT
15 TRBJ1-5 few . TRBV28 CASSLGSLPPDPQHF TGTGCCAGCAGTTTAGGGAGCCTTCCTCCTGACCCCCAGCATTTT
14 TRBJ2-3 . TRBD2 TRBV6-1 CASIVAGGTDTQYF TGTGCCAGCATAGTGGCGGGGGGCACAGATACGCAGTATTTT